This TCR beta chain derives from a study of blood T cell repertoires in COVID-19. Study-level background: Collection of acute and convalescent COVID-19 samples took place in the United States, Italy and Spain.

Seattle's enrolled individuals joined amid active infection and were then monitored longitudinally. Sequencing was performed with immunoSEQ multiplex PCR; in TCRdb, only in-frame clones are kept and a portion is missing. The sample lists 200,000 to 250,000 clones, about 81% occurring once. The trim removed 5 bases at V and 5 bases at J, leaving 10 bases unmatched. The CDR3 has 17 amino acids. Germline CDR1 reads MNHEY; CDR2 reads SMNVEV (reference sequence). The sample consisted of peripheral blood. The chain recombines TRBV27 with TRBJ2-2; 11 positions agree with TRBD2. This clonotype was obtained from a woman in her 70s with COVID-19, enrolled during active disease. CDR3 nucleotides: TGTGCCAGCAGTCCTACCACTAGCGGGAGAAGGACCGGGGAGCTGTTTTTT. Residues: CASSPTTSGRRTGELFF.